The 12 T cell receptor beta chains given below trace back to one sample, sequenced in a study of T cell responses to AZD1222 COVID-19 vaccine. The table came from immunoSEQ multiplex PCR; TCRdb's copy has only in-frame clones and leaves some out. The table has about 150,000 clones, roughly 90% seen once. Sample: peripheral blood, taken 28 days after the second AZD1222 dose. The receptor source for this set is an adult who received the AZD1222 COVID-19 vaccine.

The chain couples TRBV5-6 to TRBJ2-2; no clear D. Germline V CDR1 and CDR2: SGHDT, YYEEEE. Trimming cost V 4 bases and J 2 bases, with 9 bases left between them. The CDR3 length is 14 residues. Here the CDR3 DNA reads TGTGCCAGCAGCCTGGGCCCTAACACCGGGGAGCTGTTTTTT. Amino acid sequence: CASSLGPNTGELFF.

The chain employs TRBV6-5 and TRBJ2-7; 8 positions match TRBD1. CDR1 is MNHEY, CDR2 SVGAGI, per germline. The CDR3 is 15 residues long. V gave up 5 bases and J gave up 0 bases; unmatched junction bases: 6. CDR3 amino acids: CASSLGTGFSYEQYF. The CDR3 DNA sequence: TGTGCCAGCAGTCTAGGGACAGGTTTCTCCTACGAGCAGTACTTC.

The J gene is TRBJ1-4, the V gene TRBV5-5, with 9 bases aligning to TRBD1. The CDR3 length is 16 residues. CDR1 is SGHKS, CDR2 YYEKEE, per germline (reference sequence). Trimming removed 4 bases from V and 1 base from J; junction bases left unmatched: 5. Here the CDR3 reads CASSPGQGITNEKLFF. CDR3 nucleotides: TGTGCCAGCAGCCCGGGACAGGGAATAACTAATGAAAAACTGTTTTTT.

The gene calls are TRBV11-3 and TRBJ1-1; tentatively, D is TRBD1 (6 bases). CDR3 length equals 15 residues. The germline V and J ends were trimmed by 4 bases and 4 bases, with 16 bases remaining between them. Per the germline V gene, CDR1 is SGHNT and CDR2 is YENEEA. The CDR3 here is CASSSGGGAGTEAFF. In nucleotides, the CDR3 is TGTGCCAGCAGCTCCGGCGGGGGGGCGGGCACTGAAGCTTTCTTT.

The chain carries TRBV6-5 and TRBJ2-1, with 9 bases identical to TRBD2. The CDR3 consists of 15 residues. CDR1 and CDR2 from the germline V gene are MNHEY and SVGAGI. The V and J ends lost 6 bases and 8 bases, in that order; junction bases with no gene match: 11. The CDR3, as DNA: TGTGCCAGCAGGCCCCGTAAGGCGGGAGGGGATGAGCAGTTCTTC. Translation gives CASRPRKAGGDEQFF.

The chain employs TRBV6-1 and TRBJ2-3, with 14 bases fitting TRBD2. CDR1 and CDR2 (germline): MNHNS, SASEGT. The CDR3 covers 17 residues. With V trimmed by 0 bases and J by 11 bases, 10 bases remained unmatched. The CDR3 spells CASSEAPGLAGVVRQYF. The CDR3, as DNA: TGTGCCAGCAGTGAAGCCCCGGGACTAGCGGGAGTAGTAAGGCAGTATTTT.

V gene TRBV28 combines with J gene TRBJ1-2; D is unresolved. Germline CDR1 reads MDHEN; CDR2 reads SYDVKM. Trimming cost V 3 bases and J 4 bases, with 15 bases left between them. The CDR3 sequence is 15 residues long. CDR3 DNA sequence: TGTGCCAGCAGTTTGAGGCAGGACTTACTCTATGGCTACACCTTC. Translating it yields CASSLRQDLLYGYTF.

To note about this clone: Other DNA sequences within the sample encode an identical CDR3. The V gene is TRBV7-2, the J gene TRBJ1-4; D is uncertain. Trimming shortened V by 6 bases and J by 3 bases, and 5 bases separated the two germline ends. CDR1 SGHTA and CDR2 FQGNSA come from the germline V gene. CDR3 length: 12 residues. CDR3 region: CASSFSNEKLFF. The CDR3 DNA reads TGTGCCAGCAGTTTTTCTAATGAAAAACTGTTTTTT.

This clone was seen just once. DNA for the CDR3: TGTGCCAGCAGTTTCTTGCAAGGGCGCGCTTTCTTT. Its translation: CASSFLQGRAFF. The chain has TRBV27 and TRBJ1-1, with no clear D. CDR3 length equals 12 residues. Trimming stripped 3 bases from V and 11 bases from J, with 13 bases between. Germline values: CDR1 MNHEY, CDR2 SMNVEV (reference sequence).

CDR3 nucleotide sequence: TGTGCCAGCAGTTTCAGGGTTTCACCCCTCCACTTT. It yields the protein CASSFRVSPLHF. The chain carries TRBV28 and TRBJ1-6, with D perhaps matching TRBD1 (5 bases). In germline, CDR1 is MDHEN, CDR2 SYDVKM. This CDR3 is built from 12 residues. The V end was cut by 3 bases, the J end by 9 bases, with 6 bases between.

V is TRBV19 and J is TRBJ1-1; D is undetermined. Looked up from germline, CDR1 is LNHDA and CDR2 is SQIVND (reference sequence). V was shortened by 3 bases and J by 1 base, with 12 bases between the two germline ends. The CDR3 runs 15 residues. CDR3 nucleotide sequence: TGTGCCAGTAGTATTGGAGGTGTGGGGAACACTGAAGCTTTCTTT. Translation gives CASSIGGVGNTEAFF.

The V call is TRBV6-5, the J call TRBJ1-1; perhaps TRBD1 as D (5 bases). The germline V gene encodes CDR1 MNHEY and CDR2 SVGAGI. V was trimmed by 9 bases and J by 1 base, leaving 18 bases between them. The CDR3 consists of 15 residues. Here the CDR3 DNA reads TGTGCCAGGGCACTTTCGGGACGGACGAACACTGAAGCTTTCTTT. It specifies CARALSGRTNTEAFF.